This T cell receptor (beta chain) originates from a study of regulatory T cells in long-lasting Graves disease. Sample time point: persistent/refractory GD, antithyroid drugs over 5 years with positive TRAb. With RNA extracted from PBMCs as input, the TCR library was made. An endocrinology department in Xi'an, China, supplied the patients. TCR beta libraries were built with iRepertoire HTBI primers and Arm-PCR of CDR3 regions. TCRdb independently ran MiXCR on the multiplex PCR reads; one entry per CDR3 protein. Of under 350,000 distinct CDR3 sequences listed, around 23% are singletons. This clonotype was picked up many times. The germline CDR1 and CDR2 sequences are DFQATT and SNEGSKA (reference sequence). The CDR3 is made up of 10 amino acids. Trimming shortened V by 5 bases and J by 8 bases, and 9 bases separated the two germline ends.

The chain is built from TRBV20-1 and TRBJ1-1; D not resolved. This receptor was identified in a female donor with Graves disease. The sequencing here drew on peripheral blood mononuclear cells (PBMCs), taken when the disease was refractory, from a patient treated with antithyroid drugs. CDR3 DNA: TGCAGTGCTCCTCAGGAGGAAGCTTTCTTT. Its protein is CSAPQEEAFF.